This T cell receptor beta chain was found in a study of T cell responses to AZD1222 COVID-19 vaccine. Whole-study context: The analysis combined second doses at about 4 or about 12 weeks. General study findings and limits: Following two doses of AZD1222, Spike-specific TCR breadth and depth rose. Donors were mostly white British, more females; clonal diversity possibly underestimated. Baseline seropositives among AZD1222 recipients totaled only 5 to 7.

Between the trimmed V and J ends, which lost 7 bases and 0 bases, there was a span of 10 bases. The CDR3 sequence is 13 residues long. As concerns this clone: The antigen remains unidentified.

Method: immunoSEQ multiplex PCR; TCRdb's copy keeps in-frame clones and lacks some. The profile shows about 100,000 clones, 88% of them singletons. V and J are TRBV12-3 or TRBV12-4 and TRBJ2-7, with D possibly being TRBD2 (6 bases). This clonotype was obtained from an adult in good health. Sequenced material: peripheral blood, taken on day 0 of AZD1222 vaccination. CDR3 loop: CASTLASSYEQYF. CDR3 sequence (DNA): TGTGCCAGCACCCTAGCGAGCTCCTACGAGCAGTACTTC.